This T cell receptor (beta chain) was recovered during a study of shared clonotypes between healthy human individuals. Turning to the study itself: Donors had three CD4 naive, three CD4 memory, two CD8 naive and one CD8 memory plate apiece. Study results and caveats: Memory subsets generally showed lower estimated richness than naive subsets.

Assay runs were performed at deep level. Method: immunoSEQ multiplex PCR; TCRdb's copy keeps in-frame clones and lacks some. Of 660,000 or so clones listed, approximately 96% were seen once; the top ten hold about 0.12%. This CDR3 has 15 residues. Naive CD8 cells comprised CD45RO-negative, CCR7-positively selected cells, excluding terminally differentiated effector memory CD45RA+ cells. Donors were healthy HIV-negative adults without recently reported acute infections or vaccinations. Remarks on this clone: Its specificity is unknown.

The sample was naive CD8+ T cells sorted from blood. The V and J genes are TRBV21-1 and TRBJ2-7; the table's D call, TRBD2, has no DNA check behind it. TRBV21-1 counts as a pseudogene. The TCR comes from a young woman in good health. CDR3 amino acids: CASSNCSGLPREQYF. CDR3 DNA: TGTGCCAGCAGCAACTGTAGCGGACTCCCGCGTGAGCAGTACTTC.